A single sample is the source of the 19 T cell receptor beta chains below, sequenced in a study of T-cell memory formation after mild COVID-19. Using its own MiXCR run on the 5' RACE reads, TCRdb lists one record per CDR3 protein. The sample consists of 550,000 to 600,000 distinct CDR3 sequences, 15% to 20% of them appearing once. Sequenced material: PBMCs or a T cell subset sorted from them (not recorded which). The source is an adult woman who had mild COVID-19 (a few samples of this study predate the infection). Cell type and time point are not known.

V usage is TRBV20-1 and J usage is TRBJ2-7; either TRBD1 or TRBD2 may fit D (5 bases each). Germline V lookup: CDR1 DFQATT, CDR2 SNEGSKA (reference sequence). Trimming took 3 bases from V and 1 from J, leaving 10 bases between them. The CDR3 has 13 amino acids. The CDR3, as DNA: TGCAGTGCTAGCGGGACCATGTCCTACGAGCAGTACTTC. This codes for CSASGTMSYEQYF.

The V and J genes are TRBV5-1 and TRBJ2-7; weak D call: TRBD1 (5 bases). This CDR3 is built from 16 residues. CDR1 and CDR2 (germline): SGHRS, YFSETQ. V was cut by 0 bases and J by 0 bases, with 13 bases left in between. CDR3 protein: CASSLALTASSYEQYF. CDR3 coding DNA: TGCGCCAGCAGCTTGGCCTTGACAGCGAGCTCCTACGAGCAGTACTTC.

The sample holds a few counts of this clonotype. V is TRBV6-6 and J is TRBJ2-7, with a possible D match to TRBD2 (6 bases). The CDR3 is made up of 14 amino acids. The ends were cut back, 5 bases at V and 0 bases at J, with 11 bases in the middle. The V gene's germline CDR1 is MNHNY and CDR2 SVGAGI (reference sequence). CDR3 nucleotide sequence: TGTGCCAGCAGTCAACCGGGACTCTCCTACGAGCAGTACTTC. As protein: CASSQPGLSYEQYF.

The chain combines TRBV6-2 or TRBV6-3 with TRBJ2-1; the match to TRBD2 covers 10 bases. Germline V CDR1 and CDR2: MNHEY, SVGEGT. The CDR3 consists of 20 residues. J was trimmed by 3 bases and V by 3 bases; bases with no gene match: 17. The CDR3 sequence: CASSYLWTSGNRGVYNEQFF. CDR3 sequence (DNA): TGTGCCAGCAGTTATCTCTGGACTAGCGGAAACAGGGGTGTCTACAATGAGCAGTTCTTC.

This chain joins TRBV4-1 and TRBJ1-1, with 10 bases matching TRBD1. The CDR3 covers 17 residues. V dropped 4 bases and J dropped 6; count of bases not matched to a gene: 14. Looked up from germline, CDR1 is MGHRA and CDR2 is YSYEKL. Here the CDR3 reads CASSRIRDRGSLPEAFF. The CDR3 region has the DNA TGCGCCAGCAGCCGTATCCGGGACAGGGGCTCATTGCCTGAAGCTTTCTTT.

This clonotype was observed at least ten times. The gene calls are TRBV7-6 and TRBJ1-1; D is uncertain. With 5 bases removed from V and 2 bases from J, the gap between germline ends came to 9 bases. CDR3 size: 13 residues. Germline V gene lookup returns CDR1 SGHVS and CDR2 FNYEAQ. The CDR3 DNA is TGTGCCAGCAGCGAACACGTTAACACTGAAGCTTTCTTT. Its protein product is CASSEHVNTEAFF.

This clonotype was recorded a few times. The J gene is TRBJ2-5, the V gene TRBV3-1; 15 nucleotides line up with TRBD2. V was clipped by 6 bases and J by 3 bases; unmatched bases: 8. CDR1 LGHDT and CDR2 YNNKEL come from the germline V gene (reference sequence). The CDR3 is made up of 17 amino acids. The CDR3 is CASRSGTSGGPEETQYF. CDR3 coding DNA: TGTGCCAGCAGGTCTGGGACTAGCGGGGGGCCGGAAGAGACCCAGTACTTC.

The chain has TRBV7-9 and TRBJ2-3, with D tentatively TRBD1 or TRBD2 (5 bases each). Germline V gene lookup returns CDR1 SEHNR and CDR2 FQNEAQ (reference sequence). V was trimmed by 2 bases and J by 0 bases, leaving 21 bases between them. CDR3 length equals 19 residues. CDR3 nucleotide sequence: TGTGCCAGCAGCTTACCAGGCCCGGGGCAGGGCCTTAGCACAGATACGCAGTATTTT. This encodes CASSLPGPGQGLSTDTQYF.

The V and J genes are TRBV20-1 and TRBJ1-2, with D unclear. Germline loops: CDR1 DFQATT, CDR2 SNEGSKA (reference sequence). The CDR3 loop spans 12 amino acids. The CDR3 region is CSHRNEGYGYTF. As DNA, the CDR3 is TGCAGCCACCGTAATGAAGGCTATGGCTACACCTTC.

This clonotype was detected once. V and J are TRBV27 and TRBJ2-7, with 9 bases that match TRBD2. The CDR3 length is 14 residues. With 6 bases clipped from V and 3 bases from J, the junction kept 6 bases outside the gene matches. CDR1 and CDR2 from the germline V gene are MNHEY and SMNVEV (reference sequence). CDR3 sequence: CASSTSGRFYEQYF. The CDR3 DNA is TGTGCCAGCAGCACTAGCGGGCGATTCTACGAGCAGTACTTC.

In its sample, this clonotype was seen a few times. The rearrangement links TRBV7-3 to TRBJ1-5; maybe TRBD1 (5 bases). Trimming shortened V by 1 base and J by 8 bases, and 27 bases separated the two germline ends. The CDR3 runs to 19 residues. CDR1 and CDR2 from the germline V gene are SGHTA and FQGTGA. As DNA, the CDR3 is TGTGCCAGCAGCTTAATTTCTCTTGACGCGGGACCCCGGGGGGAGCCCCAGCATTTT. Its protein is CASSLISLDAGPRGEPQHF. The variable domain in full, completed from reference TRBV7-3 and TRBJ1-5, reads GAGVSQTPSNKVTEKGKYVELRCDPISGHTALYWYRQSLGQGPEFLIYFQGTGAADDSGLPNDRFFAVRPEGSVSTLKIQRTERGDSAVYLCASSLISLDAGPRGEPQHFGDGTRLSIL.

The table lists this clonotype with a few counts. The chain is built from TRBV30 and TRBJ1-1, with unresolved D. The CDR3 contains 13 residues. Trimming took 5 bases from V and 1 from J, leaving 11 bases between them. CDR1 is GTSNPN, CDR2 SVGIG, per germline (reference sequence). CDR3 residues: CAWVRKQNTEAFF. In DNA, the CDR3 is TGTGCCTGGGTCCGGAAACAGAACACTGAAGCTTTCTTT.

This clonotype was picked up a small number of times. The chain employs TRBV6-6 and TRBJ1-6; 8 bases agree with TRBD1. Unmatched junction bases numbered 7, after V lost 6 bases and J lost 6 bases. The CDR3 is 15 residues long. Germline V CDR1 and CDR2: MNHNY, SVGAGI (reference sequence). CDR3 sequence (DNA): TGTGCCAGCAGCCCCCAGGGACAGGCTAATTCACCCCTCCACTTT. It specifies CASSPQGQANSPLHF.

J is TRBJ1-5 and V is TRBV7-4, with D hard to call. The CDR3 has 15 residues. V dropped 4 bases and J dropped 0 bases, with 10 bases sitting between them. Germline CDR1 reads SGHVT; CDR2 reads SQSDAQ. CDR3 sequence (DNA): TGTGCCAGCAGCTGGGCGTGGGGTAGCAATCAGCCCCAGCATTTT. This encodes CASSWAWGSNQPQHF.

This clonotype was seen ten or more times. The CDR3 sequence: CASSESETGTGNYEQYF. The CDR3 nucleotides are TGTGCCAGCAGTGAATCGGAAACCGGGACAGGGAACTACGAGCAGTACTTC. This chain joins TRBV25-1 and TRBJ2-7; 9 bases are shared with TRBD1. Germline CDR1 MGHDK, CDR2 SYGVNS. Trimming cost V 1 base and J 3 bases; bases outside gene matches: 10. The CDR3 spans 17 residues.

This clonotype has just a few counts. J is TRBJ1-3 and V is TRBV6-5; 8 positions match TRBD1. Germline V CDR1 and CDR2: MNHEY, SVGAGI. The CDR3 loop spans 15 amino acids. V dropped 6 bases and J dropped 0; count of bases not matched to a gene: 4. CDR3 residues: CASSTGTGSGNTIYF. The CDR3 region has the DNA TGTGCCAGCAGCACCGGGACAGGCTCTGGAAACACCATATATTTT.

This clonotype was seen only a few times. The chain couples TRBV29-1 to TRBJ2-7; 7 nucleotides agree with TRBD1. This CDR3 comprises 13 residues. V shed 7 bases and J 0 bases; nucleotides not matched to a gene: 6. Germline CDR1 is SQVTM and CDR2 is ANQGSEA. Here the CDR3 DNA reads TGCAGCGCTGGGGACAGTGCCTCCTACGAGCAGTACTTC. Amino acid sequence: CSAGDSASYEQYF.

The chain employs TRBV12-3 or TRBV12-4 and TRBJ2-3, with D uncertain. The CDR3 contains 15 residues. The germline V and J ends were trimmed by 3 bases and 0 bases, with 10 bases remaining between them. Here the CDR3 reads CASSLQSTSTDTQYF. In DNA, the CDR3 is TGTGCCAGCAGTTTGCAGTCCACTAGCACAGATACGCAGTATTTT.

J is TRBJ2-1 and V is TRBV7-6; TRBD1 matches at 7 bases. CDR3 length: 14 residues. Trimming cost V 1 base and J 9 bases; bases outside gene matches: 6. Germline V lookup: CDR1 SGHVS, CDR2 FNYEAQ. CDR3 coding DNA: TGTGCCAGCAGCTTAGTTCGACAGGGTAGTGAGCAGTTCTTC. Translation: CASSLVRQGSEQFF.